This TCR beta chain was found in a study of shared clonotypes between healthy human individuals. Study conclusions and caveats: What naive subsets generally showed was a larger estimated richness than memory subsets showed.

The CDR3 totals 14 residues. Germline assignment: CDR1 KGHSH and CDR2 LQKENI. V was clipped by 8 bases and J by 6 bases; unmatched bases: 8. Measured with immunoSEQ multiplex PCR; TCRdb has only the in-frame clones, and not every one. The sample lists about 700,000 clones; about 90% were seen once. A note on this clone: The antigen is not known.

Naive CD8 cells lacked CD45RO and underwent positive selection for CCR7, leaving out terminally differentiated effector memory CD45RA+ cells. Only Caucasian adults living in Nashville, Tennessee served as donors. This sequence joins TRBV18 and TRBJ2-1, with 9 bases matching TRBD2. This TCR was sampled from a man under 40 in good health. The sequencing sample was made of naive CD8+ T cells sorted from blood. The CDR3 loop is CASRLAERGNEQFF. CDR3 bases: TGTGCCAGCAGACTAGCGGAGAGGGGCAATGAGCAGTTCTTC. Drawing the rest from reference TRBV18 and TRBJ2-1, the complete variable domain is NAGVMQNPRHLVRRRGQEARLRCSPMKGHSHVYWYRQLPEEGLKFMVYLQKENIIDESGMPKERFSAEFPKEGPSILRIQQVVRGDSAAYFCASRLAERGNEQFFGPGTRLTVL.